The 9 T cell receptor beta chains in this list originate from one sample, sequenced in a study of a mutant IDH1 vaccine in newly diagnosed glioma. Their antigens remain unidentified. Using immunoSEQ multiplex PCR, the repertoire was profiled, and TCRdb retains in-frame clones only, with some absent. Here the sample spans 100,000 to 150,000 clones, over 75% being singletons. The sample's time point: week 11, during vaccination. One vaccine dose held 300 ug of mutant IDH1 20-mer peptide and came with topical imiquimod. This specimen consisted of PBMCs, obtained from a glioma patient whose treatment included an IDH1 peptide vaccine. Source of these receptors: a middle-aged man with glioma.

In nucleotides, the CDR3 is TGTGCCAGCAGCTTATTGGGACAGCAGTACTTC. Translated, it gives CASSLLGQQYF. The genes are TRBV5-5 and TRBJ2-7; tentatively, D is TRBD1 or TRBD2 (5 bases each). From germline, CDR1 is SGHKS and CDR2 YYEKEE (reference sequence). The CDR3 sequence is 11 residues long. The ends were cut back, 2 bases at V and 8 bases at J, with 8 bases in the middle.

The rearrangement uses TRBV11-2 and TRBJ2-7; possible D gene TRBD1, 6 bases. Deletions cut 1 base from V and 2 bases from J, with 21 bases between. The CDR3 is 18 residues long. Germline assignment: CDR1 SGHAT and CDR2 FQNNGV. The CDR3 here is CASSLVFPGTKGAYEQYF. The CDR3 region has the DNA TGTGCCAGCAGCTTAGTTTTCCCCGGGACGAAGGGGGCCTACGAGCAGTACTTC.

This clone was detected once. The J gene is TRBJ2-2, the V gene TRBV10-3; a weak D match, TRBD1 (6 bases). V lost 11 bases to trimming and J lost 1 base, with 11 bases between them. The CDR3 runs to 13 residues. Per the germline V gene, CDR1 is ENHRY and CDR2 is SYGVKD. In DNA form, the CDR3 reads TGTGCCGGCAGGGGCATGAACACCGGGGAGCTGTTTTTT. Translated: CAGRGMNTGELFF.

This clone was found a few times. This chain links TRBV5-6 with TRBJ1-2; unclear D gene. Trimming took off 2 bases at V and 3 bases at J, with 8 bases between the two ends. The CDR3 loop spans 13 amino acids. The germline CDR1 and CDR2 sequences are SGHDT and YYEEEE. This CDR3 reads CASSFGPDYGYTF. As DNA, the CDR3 is TGTGCCAGCAGCTTTGGCCCGGACTATGGCTACACCTTC.

There are a few counts of this clone. The CDR3 here is CASSFTGNPEAFF. The CDR3, as DNA: TGTGCCAGCAGCTTCACAGGGAATCCTGAAGCTTTCTTT. The chain carries TRBV7-8 and TRBJ1-1; tentative D call: TRBD1 (6 bases). The V end was cut by 3 bases, the J end by 6 bases, with 11 bases between. This CDR3 is built from 13 residues. The germline V gene encodes CDR1 SGHVS and CDR2 FQNEAQ.

The chain combines TRBV6-5 with TRBJ2-3; 9 bases agree with TRBD1. This CDR3 has 14 residues. The germline V gene encodes CDR1 MNHEY and CDR2 SVGAGI. Losses at the gene ends were 8 bases for V and 0 bases for J; bases not matched to a gene: 3. The DNA of the CDR3 is TGTGCCAGCGGGACAGGGACTAGCACAGATACGCAGTATTTT. This encodes CASGTGTSTDTQYF.

The rearrangement joins TRBV18 to TRBJ1-2; perhaps TRBD1 as D (5 bases). Trimming took 5 bases from V and 2 from J, leaving 9 bases between them. The V gene's germline CDR1 is KGHSH and CDR2 LQKENI. The CDR3 contains 13 residues. Written as DNA, the CDR3 is TGTGCCAGCTCATCGAACAGGAACTATGGCTACACCTTC. This gives the protein CASSSNRNYGYTF.

This chain connects TRBV2 to TRBJ1-1; a possible D gene is TRBD1 (6 bases). This CDR3 spans 13 amino acids. In germline, CDR1 is SNHLY, CDR2 FYNNEI. Trimming cost V 8 bases and J 4 bases, with 14 bases left between them. The CDR3, as DNA: TGTGCCAGCGGGTACAGGGTAGGCACTGAAGCTTTCTTT. This gives the protein CASGYRVGTEAFF.

The gene calls are TRBV27 and TRBJ2-1; a weak D match, TRBD2 (6 bases). Per germline, CDR1 MNHEY and CDR2 SMNVEV (reference sequence). V lost 5 bases, J lost 0 bases, and 14 bases lay in between. CDR3 length equals 16 residues. This chain's CDR3 is CASSPPGGVSYNEQFF. The CDR3 region has the DNA TGTGCCAGCAGTCCTCCGGGCGGGGTCTCCTACAATGAGCAGTTCTTC.